This paragraph reports one T cell receptor beta chain. Its antigen is not identified. This record belongs to a study of vaccination and CD4 T cells after COVID-19. About the study: With a range of 35 to 161, the median interval from diagnosis to drawing post-COVID samples was roughly 110 days. Following dose two, a median roughly 72 days (range 14 to 241) passed before post-vaccine samples were taken. General study findings and limits: Median counts of SARS-CoV-2-reactive clonotypes increased from around 20 to 38; this difference was not significant.

This sample's treatment: roughly 10-day PBMC culture with coronavirus spike peptide pools or control peptides (ViraFEST assay). Negative nucleocapsid antibody tests before and after vaccination confirmed that healthy vaccine recipients had no prior SARS-CoV-2 infection. The study sequenced cultured CD4+ T cell DNA using the Oncomine TCR Beta short-read assay. Each CDR3 protein is one row after TCRdb ran MiXCR on the PCR reads. The sample carries 20,000 to 25,000 distinct CDR3 sequences, approximately 44% recorded once. V was cut by 0 bases and J by 5 bases, with 17 bases left in between. CDR3 length: 17 residues. CDR1 MGHRA and CDR2 YSYEKL come from the germline V gene.

This sample comprised CD4+ T cells from blood, cultured in vitro, obtained before SARS-CoV-2 vaccination. The TCR was taken from a human donor who received a COVID-19 vaccine. The J gene is TRBJ1-5, the V gene TRBV4-1, with D tentatively TRBD1 (5 bases). CDR3: CASSQDPSRQTYQPQHF. The CDR3 region has the DNA TGCGCCAGCAGCCAAGATCCCTCAAGACAGACCTATCAGCCCCAGCATTTT.